The present T cell receptor beta chain was sequenced within a study of blood T cell repertoires in COVID-19. This clone was found once. TCRdb keeps only in-frame clones here, not all; method: immunoSEQ multiplex PCR. Among around 400,000 clones listed, approximately 90% were seen once. V was cut by 5 bases and J by 5 bases, with 16 bases left in between. This CDR3 region has 14 residues. Germline values: CDR1 PRHDT, CDR2 FYEKMQ (reference sequence). The specimen sequenced was PBMCs or T cells enriched from blood (not recorded which). The clonotype was recovered from a woman under 30 who had been exposed to COVID-19. This chain uses TRBV13 with TRBJ2-7; weak D call: TRBD2 (6 bases). The CDR3 sequence: CASSKTDGRNEQYF. In DNA form, the CDR3 reads TGTGCCAGCAGCAAAACCGACGGGAGAAACGAGCAGTACTTC.